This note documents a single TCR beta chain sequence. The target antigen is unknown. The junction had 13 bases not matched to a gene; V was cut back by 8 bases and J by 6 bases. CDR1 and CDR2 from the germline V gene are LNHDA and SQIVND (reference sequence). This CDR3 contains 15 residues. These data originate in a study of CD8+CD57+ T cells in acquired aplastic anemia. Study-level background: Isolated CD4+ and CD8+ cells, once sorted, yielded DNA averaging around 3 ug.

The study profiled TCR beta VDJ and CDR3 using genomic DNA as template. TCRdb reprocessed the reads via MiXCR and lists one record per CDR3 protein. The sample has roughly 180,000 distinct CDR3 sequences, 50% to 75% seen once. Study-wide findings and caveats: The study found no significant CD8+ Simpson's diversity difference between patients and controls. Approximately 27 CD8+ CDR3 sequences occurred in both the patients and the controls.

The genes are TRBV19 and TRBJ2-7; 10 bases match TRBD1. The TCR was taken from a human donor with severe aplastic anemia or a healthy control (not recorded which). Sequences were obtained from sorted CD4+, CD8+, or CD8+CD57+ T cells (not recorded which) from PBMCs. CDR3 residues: CASSAFGTGVGEQYF. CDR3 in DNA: TGTGCCAGTTCCGCCTTCGGGACAGGGGTAGGCGAGCAGTACTTC. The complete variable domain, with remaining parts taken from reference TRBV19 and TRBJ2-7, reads DGGITQSPKYLFRKEGQNVTLSCEQNLNHDAMYWYRQDPGQGLRLIYYSQIVNDFQKGDIAEGYSVSREKKESFPLTVTSAQKNPTAFYLCASSAFGTGVGEQYFGPGTRLTVT.